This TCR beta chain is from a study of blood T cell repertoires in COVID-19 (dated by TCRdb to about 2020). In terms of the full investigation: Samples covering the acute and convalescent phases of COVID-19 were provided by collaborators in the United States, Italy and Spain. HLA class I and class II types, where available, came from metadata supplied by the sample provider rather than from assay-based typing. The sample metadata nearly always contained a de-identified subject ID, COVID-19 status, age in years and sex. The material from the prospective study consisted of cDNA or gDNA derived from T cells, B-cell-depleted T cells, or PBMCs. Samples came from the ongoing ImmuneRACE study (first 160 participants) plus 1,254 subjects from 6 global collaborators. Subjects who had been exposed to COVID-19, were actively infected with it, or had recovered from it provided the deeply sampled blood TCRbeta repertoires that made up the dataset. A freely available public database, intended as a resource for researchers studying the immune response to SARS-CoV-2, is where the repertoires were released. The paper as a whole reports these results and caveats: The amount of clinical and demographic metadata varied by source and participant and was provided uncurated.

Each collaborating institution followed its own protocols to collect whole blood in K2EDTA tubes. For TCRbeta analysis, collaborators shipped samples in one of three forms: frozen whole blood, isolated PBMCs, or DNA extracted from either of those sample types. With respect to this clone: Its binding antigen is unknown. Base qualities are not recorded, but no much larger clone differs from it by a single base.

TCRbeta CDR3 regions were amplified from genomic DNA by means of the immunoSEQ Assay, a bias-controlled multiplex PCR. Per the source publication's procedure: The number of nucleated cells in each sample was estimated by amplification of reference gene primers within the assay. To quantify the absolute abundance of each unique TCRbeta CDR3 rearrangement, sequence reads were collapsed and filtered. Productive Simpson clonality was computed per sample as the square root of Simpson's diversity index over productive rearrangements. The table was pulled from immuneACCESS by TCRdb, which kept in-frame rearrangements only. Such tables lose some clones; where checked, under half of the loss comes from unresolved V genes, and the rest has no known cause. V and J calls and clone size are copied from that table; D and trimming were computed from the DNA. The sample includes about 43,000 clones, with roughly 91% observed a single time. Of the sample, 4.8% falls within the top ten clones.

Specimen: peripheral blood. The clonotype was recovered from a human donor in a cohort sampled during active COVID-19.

The CDR3 corresponds to CASRRTGNEKLFF. DNA sequence: TGTGCCAGCAGACGGACAGGGAATGAAAAACTGTTTTTT. The receptor chain draws on TRBV12-3 or TRBV12-4 and TRBJ1-4; TRBD1 fits 8 bases in the junction. Spanning cysteine to phenylalanine, the CDR3 consists of 13 amino acids. The retained sequence is limited to the CDR3, 39 bases, with the frame set at the first base. Compared with germline, V lacks 6 bases and J lacks 5 bases; bases without a gene match: 2.